This T cell receptor (beta chain) was identified in a study of cytomegalovirus exposure and HLA in healthy donors. The germline CDR1 and CDR2 sequences are SEHNR and FQNEAQ (reference sequence). The CDR3 totals 18 residues. With 5 bases removed from V and 0 bases from J, the gap between germline ends came to 20 bases. PCR employed 60 Vbeta and 13 Jbeta primers. The protocol was immunoSEQ multiplex PCR, while the TCRdb copy is restricted to in-frame clones and leaves out a portion. This sample has under 150,000 clones, with over 70% found just once. Of note for this clone: What it binds is not known.

Donors sampled were nominally healthy, though unrecorded immune exposures were likely. The study, taken as a whole, reports: Cytomegalovirus status was reportedly diagnosed by the classifier with high sensitivity and specificity. Associated with HLA alleles at 0.05 false discovery rate in a later analysis were some 18,000 TCR beta sequences.

The V call is TRBV7-9, the J call TRBJ1-5; D perhaps matches TRBD1 (5 bases). The sequence was obtained from a woman aged 45 to 65 in good health and CMV-seropositive. The sample comprised PBMCs. This CDR3 reads CASSNTRGPSYSNQPQHF. DNA for the CDR3: TGTGCCAGCAGCAACACAAGGGGCCCTTCATATAGCAATCAGCCCCAGCATTTT.